The 2 T cell receptor beta chains presented below share a single source sample, sequenced in a study of vaccination effects on CD4 cells after COVID-19. Their recognized antigens are unknown. Only in-frame clones appear in the TCRdb table, and some are missing; sequencing was by immunoSEQ multiplex PCR. This repertoire shows around 30,000 clones, around two thirds found once; its top ten account for 3% to 4%. Cells that had been cultured for ten to eleven days were the source of isolated CD4+ T cells. This sample comprised CD4+ T cells from PBMCs cultured without peptide, obtained before COVID-19 vaccination. The receptors derive from a human donor who received a COVID-19 vaccine.

The chain employs TRBV9 and TRBJ2-1; TRBD2 aligns across 7 bases. The CDR3 length is 15 residues. CDR1 SGDLS and CDR2 YYNGEE come from the germline V gene. Unmatched junction bases numbered 8, after V lost 0 bases and J lost 8 bases. The CDR3 coding sequence is TGTGCCAGCAGCGTAGCGGGAGGATCAGGCGATGAGCAGTTCTTC. Translated, it gives CASSVAGGSGDEQFF.

This chain uses TRBV28 with TRBJ2-2; 8 bases are a match to TRBD2. The germline V gene encodes CDR1 MDHEN and CDR2 SYDVKM. J lost 3 bases, V lost 1 base, and 7 bases had no gene match. The CDR3 has 17 residues. The CDR3 loop reads CASSLYTGLGYTGELFF. CDR3 nucleotide sequence: TGTGCCAGCAGTTTATATACGGGACTAGGGTACACCGGGGAGCTGTTTTTT. Full variable domain (missing parts from reference TRBV28 and TRBJ2-2): DVKVTQSSRYLVKRTGEKVFLECVQDMDHENMFWYRQDPGLGLRLIYFSYDVKMKEKGDIPEGYSVSREKKERFSLILESASTNQTSMYLCASSLYTGLGYTGELFFGEGSRLTVL.